This T cell receptor (beta chain) was captured in a study of T cell responses to AZD1222 COVID-19 vaccine. Sequencing was performed with immunoSEQ multiplex PCR; in TCRdb, only in-frame clones are kept and a portion is missing. Of around 140,000 clones in the sample, 80% to 95% were seen once. The CDR3 runs to 12 residues. Germline V gives CDR1 SGHKS, CDR2 YYEKEE (reference sequence). The V gene lost 3 bases and the J gene lost 7 bases, with 10 bases spanning the gap. This clonotype was obtained from an adult who received the AZD1222 COVID-19 vaccine. The sample here was peripheral blood, taken 28 days after the second AZD1222 dose. The V gene is TRBV5-5, the J gene TRBJ1-2; no clear D. CDR3 sequence (DNA): TGTGCCAGCAGCTCCCTGCAGGTTGGCTACACCTTC. This sequence encodes CASSSLQVGYTF. Full variable domain (remainder filled in from reference TRBV5-5 and TRBJ1-2): DAGVTQSPTHLIKTRGQQVTLRCSPISGHKSVSWYQQVLGQGPQFIFQYYEKEERGRGNFPDRFSARQFPNYSSELNVNALLLGDSALYLCASSSLQVGYTFGSGTRLTVV.